The 10 T cell receptor beta chains reported below all come from one sample, sequenced in a study of glioma-infiltrating T cells. The iRepertoire nested amplicon-rescue multiplex PCR amplified TCR alpha and beta CDR3s from RNA. TCRdb reprocessed the multiplex PCR reads via MiXCR and lists one record per CDR3 protein. The repertoire holds around 350,000 distinct CDR3 sequences, roughly two fifths seen once, with 9.5% to 15% in the top ten. Sequenced sample: glioma tissue, nonneoplastic brain tissue, or PBMCs (not recorded which). The receptors come from a human donor with low-grade glioma or glioblastoma, undergoing nonglioma brain surgery, or in good health (not recorded which).

As to this clonotype: Since no conserved phenylalanine or tryptophan closes the CDR3, a read error is the likely cause. Because the CDR3's place on the DNA is in doubt, the DNA is left out and the CDR3 is given as listed by TCRdb. This sequence joins TRBV20-1 and TRBJ2-1; the table's D call TRBD2 went unverified against the DNA. Germline lookup yields CDR1 DFQATT and CDR2 SNEGSKA (reference sequence). A total of 14 residues make up the CDR3, ends included. CDR3 sequence reads: CSARKGLGYNEQLL.

As for this clonotype: Just one base apart from a much larger clone, this may be a read error. The V call is TRBV20-1, the J call TRBJ1-5; D gene unclear. Germline values: CDR1 DFQATT, CDR2 SNEGSKA (reference sequence). The CDR3 contains 15 residues. The CDR3 loop reads CSAITVPGSNKPQHF. In DNA, the CDR3 is TGCAGTGCTATCACTGTCCCAGGTAGCAATAAGCCCCAGCATTTT.

V and J are TRBV28 and TRBJ1-2, with a possible D match to TRBD1 (6 bases). The germline CDR1 and CDR2 sequences are MDHEN and SYDVKM. Deletions cut 5 bases from V and 8 bases from J, with 15 bases between. The CDR3 runs to 13 residues. The chain's CDR3 is CASSIQGLGGYTF. Here the CDR3 DNA reads TGTGCCAGCAGTATACAGGGACTGGGAGGCTACACCTTC.

Many counts were recorded for this clonotype. The chain is built from TRBV20-1 and TRBJ1-5, with TRBD1 matching over 12 bases. With 3 bases clipped from V and 4 bases from J, the junction kept 10 bases outside the gene matches. There are 17 residues in the CDR3. CDR1 and CDR2 from the germline V gene are DFQATT and SNEGSKA (reference sequence). This CDR3 reads CSASSRDRGLWNQPQHF. The DNA for the CDR3 is TGCAGTGCTAGTTCCCGGGACAGGGGGCTATGGAATCAGCCCCAGCATTTT.

In this sample, this clonotype turned up a few times. The chain carries TRBV20-1 and TRBJ2-1; 10 positions agree with TRBD1. CDR1 is DFQATT, CDR2 SNEGSKA, per germline (reference sequence). With V trimmed by 3 bases and J by 5 bases, 1 base remained unmatched. This CDR3 contains 13 residues. CDR3 bases: TGCAGTGCTAGGGGGACAGGGGACAATGAGCAGTTCTTC. Translation gives CSARGTGDNEQFF.

Concerning this clonotype: This may be a read error: a much more frequent sequence differs by one nucleotide. V is TRBV28 and J is TRBJ2-7; 11 positions match TRBD1. Germline-derived CDR1 and CDR2 are MDHEN and SYDVKM. The CDR3 is 14 residues long. CDR3 protein: CASSYGTGGRERYF. DNA of the CDR3: TGTGCCAGCAGTTATGGGACAGGGGGTCGCGAGCGGTACTTC.

This clonotype was seen repeatedly, ten times or more. The chain couples TRBV28 to TRBJ2-7; the match to TRBD1 covers 10 bases. With 6 bases clipped from V and 6 bases from J, the junction kept 17 bases outside the gene matches. The CDR3 length is 17 residues. CDR1 and CDR2 from the germline V gene are MDHEN and SYDVKM. The CDR3 loop reads CASRTRQGASSMAEQYF. Here the CDR3 DNA reads TGTGCCAGCAGGACGCGACAGGGGGCGAGCTCTATGGCCGAGCAGTACTTC. Variable domain in full (rest from reference TRBV28 and TRBJ2-7): DVKVTQSSRYLVKRTGEKVFLECVQDMDHENMFWYRQDPGLGLRLIYFSYDVKMKEKGDIPEGYSVSREKKERFSLILESASTNQTSMYLCASRTRQGASSMAEQYFGPGTRLTVT.

J is TRBJ2-2 and V is TRBV6-5; either TRBD1 or TRBD2 may fit D (6 bases each). Germline V gene sequence: CDR1 MNHEY, CDR2 SVGAGI. The CDR3 has 15 residues. The CDR3 sequence is CASRRAGTNTGELFF. The CDR3 DNA follows: TGTGCTTCAAGGCGGGCGGGGACAAACACCGGGGAGCTGTTTTTT.

This clonotype was counted many times. Written as DNA, the CDR3 is TGTGCCAGCGTTCTAAGGGATAATGAAAAACTGTTTTTT. This encodes CASVLRDNEKLFF. This chain connects TRBV6-1 to TRBJ1-4, with D hard to call. Trimming left V 8 bases short and J 4 bases short, with 11 bases between. This CDR3 comprises 13 residues. Per germline, CDR1 MNHNS and CDR2 SASEGT.

Comment on this clonotype: This may stem from a read error, because a much larger clone lies one nucleotide away. The chain employs TRBV6-2 or TRBV6-3 and TRBJ2-1, with 7 bases that match TRBD2. V shed 7 bases, J shed 6 bases, and the junction held 12 bases outside the gene matches. Germline loops: CDR1 MNHEY, CDR2 SVGEGT. The CDR3 has 15 amino acids. The chain's CDR3 is CASTKPPTSANEQFF. The CDR3, as DNA: TGTGCCAGCACCAAACCCCCTACTAGCGCCAATGAGCAGTTCTTC.